This T cell receptor beta chain stems from a study of T cell responses to AZD1222 COVID-19 vaccine. Study-wide findings and caveats: Baseline seropositives among AZD1222 recipients totaled only five to seven. Increases in Spike-specific TCR breadth and depth were seen after two AZD1222 doses. In a largely white British group with more females than males, clonal diversity was possibly underestimated. Unmutated variant regions reportedly attract nearly half of all spike-specific TCRs.

There are 14 residues in the CDR3. CDR1 is MNHEY, CDR2 SVGAGI, per germline. Trimming took 1 base from V and 4 from J; bases not matched to a gene: 1. Generated by immunoSEQ multiplex PCR, the TCRdb table keeps only in-frame clones and is missing some. The sample carries roughly 140,000 clones, 85% to 90% recorded once. Comment on this clone: Its target is not known.

The clonotype originates from an adult who received the AZD1222 COVID-19 vaccine. The rearrangement joins TRBV6-5 to TRBJ2-3; 8 bases are shared with TRBD2. The specimen comprised peripheral blood, sampled 28 days after the second AZD1222 dose. CDR3: CASSYFGGADTQYF. In DNA, the CDR3 is TGTGCCAGCAGTTACTTCGGGGGGGCAGATACGCAGTATTTT.